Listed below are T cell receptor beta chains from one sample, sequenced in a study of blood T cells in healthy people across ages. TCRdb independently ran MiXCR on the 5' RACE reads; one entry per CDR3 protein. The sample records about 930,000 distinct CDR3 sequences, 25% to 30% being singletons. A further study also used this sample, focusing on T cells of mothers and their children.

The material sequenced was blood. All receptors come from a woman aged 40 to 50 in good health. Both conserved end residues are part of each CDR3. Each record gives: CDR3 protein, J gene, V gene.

CASSFSRAGGSDTQYF TRBJ2-3 TRBV7-9
CASSQPGGHYNEQYF TRBJ2-7 TRBV14
CASSPSNPGRQFF TRBJ2-1 TRBV18
CASSLNRGWGYTF TRBJ1-2 TRBV12-3/TRBV12-4
CASSSTGSYNEQFF TRBJ2-1 TRBV7-2
CASALGQLMNTEAFF TRBJ1-1 TRBV2
CASSDDSRTTAATNEKLFF TRBJ1-4 TRBV6-4
CASSQEGQGASYNEQFF TRBJ2-1 TRBV4-1
CASNQGVVAGSEQYF TRBJ2-7 TRBV14
CSASAREVVGQPQHF TRBJ1-5 TRBV20-1
CAIKGPGQGGNEQFF TRBJ2-1 TRBV10-3
CASSLRRDNSYEQYF . TRBV7-8
CSVDESGYRDGLAGYNEQFF TRBJ2-1 TRBV29-1
CASSPAGVDRTDTQYF TRBJ2-3 TRBV5-1
CSASPLSVYNTDTQYF TRBJ2-3 TRBV20-1
CASSYSRSDTGELFF TRBJ2-2 TRBV6-6
CASSASPKRAGEQYF TRBJ2-5 TRBV9
CASSPRADSSYEQYF TRBJ2-7 TRBV7-6
CASRGGTGGNEQFF TRBJ2-1 TRBV6-4
CATSRDKWDGHYGYTF TRBJ1-2 TRBV15
CATSYFRTGLSNQPQHF TRBJ1-5 TRBV6-2/TRBV6-3
CASSQGVSSGNTIYF TRBJ1-3 TRBV3-1
CAISESEGTGGSKNIQYF TRBJ2-4 TRBV10-3
CASSSGQSNHGYTF TRBJ1-2 TRBV5-1
CASSSTLPEQYF . TRBV28
CASSQDESAAYEQYF TRBJ2-7 TRBV4-3
CACSQGASLGAGGSEQFF TRBJ2-1 TRBV3-1
CASSPRGFYSGNTIYF TRBJ1-3 TRBV9
CATSDPTSGGSSSYNEQFF TRBJ2-1 TRBV24-1
CASSLSVLAGGIEQFF TRBJ2-1 TRBV27
CASSYETFQPQHF TRBJ1-5 TRBV6-2/TRBV6-3
CSVEGRAYGYTF TRBJ1-2 TRBV29-1
CASSPGTSGSWETQYF TRBJ2-5 TRBV12-3/TRBV12-4
CASSLGLYRDANEQFF TRBJ2-1 TRBV11-3
CASSRGQISYEQYF TRBJ2-7 TRBV16
CASQAVYEQYF TRBJ2-7 TRBV28
CSAPGTSLSEQFF TRBJ2-1 TRBV20-1
CASRDLGAHGYTF TRBJ1-2 TRBV5-4
CATAKGGYSNQPQHF TRBJ1-5 TRBV15
CASIPGAEAFF TRBJ1-1 TRBV6-1
CSAEFGTSLTDTQYF TRBJ2-3 TRBV20-1
CSADNTGRVALGDNGYTF TRBJ1-2 TRBV29-1
CASSETGSPTGELFF TRBJ2-2 TRBV7-9
CASSLSGMRQYF TRBJ2-7 TRBV28
CASSAPGQGTEAFF TRBJ1-1 TRBV28
CASSNPGTGNEQFF TRBJ2-1 TRBV5-1
CASSSDRFSVYEQYF TRBJ2-7 TRBV7-8
CASSSVGQGGDEQYF . TRBV7-2
CASSAEGGGTGELFF TRBJ2-2 TRBV6-4
CASSLIRSYEQYF TRBJ2-7 TRBV28
CASSPGAKNSPLHF TRBJ1-6 TRBV18
CASSLGHRGMGEQYF TRBJ2-7 TRBV7-3
CATSDPTGTGANVLTF TRBJ2-6 TRBV24-1
CASSFLASGAWEQFF TRBJ2-1 TRBV27
CSARDFRGDPDTIYF TRBJ1-3 TRBV20-1
CASSKARGGDYGYTF TRBJ1-2 TRBV21-1